The 13 T cell receptor beta chains listed next were all sequenced from one sample in a study of cytomegalovirus exposure and HLA in healthy donors. Primers: 60 Vbeta forward and 13 Jbeta reverse. Clones were sequenced by immunoSEQ multiplex PCR, and TCRdb holds only the in-frame ones, with some missing. The sample has around 100,000 clones, less than 75% seen once; the top ten hold under 2.5%. Sequencing used PBMCs. The receptors stem from a man aged 25-40 years in good health and CMV-seronegative.

V usage is TRBV6-1 and J usage is TRBJ1-1; no firm D call. V lost 1 base, J lost 0 bases, and 9 bases lay in between. In germline, CDR1 is MNHNS, CDR2 SASEGT. The length of the CDR3 is 15 residues. The CDR3: CASSEVTGLNTEAFF. The CDR3 nucleotides read TGTGCCAGCAGTGAAGTGACGGGTCTGAACACTGAAGCTTTCTTT.

This clone was observed once. This chain connects TRBV28 to TRBJ2-2; D ambiguous. Per the germline V gene, CDR1 is MDHEN and CDR2 is SYDVKM. The CDR3 has 14 amino acids. Trimming shortened V by 7 bases and J by 5 bases, and 14 bases separated the two germline ends. DNA for the CDR3: TGTGCCAGCAACTACCCCCGATTAACCGGGGAGCTGTTTTTT. It specifies CASNYPRLTGELFF. Together with reference TRBV28 and TRBJ2-2, the CDR3 gives the full variable domain: DVKVTQSSRYLVKRTGEKVFLECVQDMDHENMFWYRQDPGLGLRLIYFSYDVKMKEKGDIPEGYSVSREKKERFSLILESASTNQTSMYLCASNYPRLTGELFFGEGSRLTVL.

The gene calls are TRBV10-3 and TRBJ2-1; 9 positions agree with TRBD2. In germline, CDR1 is ENHRY, CDR2 SYGVKD. V was pared by 9 bases and J by 5 bases, with 5 bases of the junction left unmatched. The CDR3 extends over 13 amino acids. The CDR3 is CAISGGLNNEQFF. The CDR3 DNA sequence: TGTGCCATTAGCGGGGGCCTCAACAATGAGCAGTTCTTC.

The CDR3, as DNA: TGTGCCAGCAGTTTCGGGGGACCTCAGCCCCAGCATTTT. Translated: CASSFGGPQPQHF. The chain is built from TRBV28 and TRBJ1-5, with a weak D call TRBD1 (5 bases). Germline lookup yields CDR1 MDHEN and CDR2 SYDVKM. V was trimmed by 3 bases and J by 6 bases, leaving 9 bases between them. CDR3 size: 13 residues.

In its sample, this clone was seen a few times. The V and J genes are TRBV9 and TRBJ2-7; 8 nucleotides agree with TRBD1. In germline, CDR1 is SGDLS, CDR2 YYNGEE. The J segment lost 1 base and the V segment lost 5 bases, leaving 8 bases of the junction unmatched. This CDR3 spans 15 amino acids. The CDR3 DNA reads as TGTGCCAGCAGTCCAGGGGGCGCGGGGTCCTACGAGCAGTACTTC. Protein product: CASSPGGAGSYEQYF.

The chain is built from TRBV7-2 and TRBJ1-3; D remains ambiguous. V lost 0 bases, J lost 3 bases, and 6 bases lay in between. Germline CDR1 and CDR2: SGHTA and FQGNSA. The CDR3 contains 14 residues. The CDR3 reads CASSLASGGNTIYF. The DNA of the CDR3 is TGTGCCAGCAGCTTAGCCTCCGGTGGAAACACCATATATTTT.

The rearrangement links TRBV11-2 to TRBJ2-2; D gene ambiguous. Germline loops: CDR1 SGHAT, CDR2 FQNNGV. This CDR3 is built from 12 residues. Trimming pared 4 bases from V and 9 bases from J, leaving 9 bases between. The DNA for the CDR3 is TGTGCCAGCAGCTATAGTAACTGGGAGCTGTTTTTT. Amino acids: CASSYSNWELFF.

The gene calls are TRBV4-2 and TRBJ2-1, with 9 positions matching TRBD2. From germline, CDR1 is LGHNA and CDR2 YNFKEQ. The CDR3 consists of 16 residues. V dropped 5 bases and J dropped 5; count of bases not matched to a gene: 10. The CDR3 DNA is TGTGCCAGCAGCGGACTCCTAGCGGGACAGAACAATGAGCAGTTCTTC. This sequence encodes CASSGLLAGQNNEQFF.

This chain links TRBV27 with TRBJ2-5; 9 bases are shared with TRBD1. There are 14 residues in the CDR3. With 5 bases clipped from V and 5 bases from J, the junction kept 6 bases outside the gene matches. The germline CDR1 and CDR2 sequences are MNHEY and SMNVEV (reference sequence). This chain's CDR3 is CASSRQGDRETQYF. The CDR3 nucleotides read TGTGCCAGCAGTCGACAGGGGGATCGGGAGACCCAGTACTTC.

The genes are TRBV5-1 and TRBJ2-1, with TRBD2 identical over 10 bases. V was pared by 3 bases and J by 9 bases, with 3 bases of the junction left unmatched. Germline lookup yields CDR1 SGHRS and CDR2 YFSETQ. This CDR3 has 13 residues. The CDR3 bases are TGCGCCAGCAGCTACGGACTAGCGGCTGAGCAGTTCTTC. Its translation is CASSYGLAAEQFF.

This clone was observed a handful of times. The chain recombines TRBV5-1 with TRBJ2-7, with 7 positions matching TRBD1. Germline CDR1 and CDR2: SGHRS and YFSETQ. The CDR3 covers 14 residues. Losses at the gene ends were 2 bases for V and 9 bases for J; bases not matched to a gene: 11. The CDR3: CASSFTGTDVAQYF. CDR3 DNA: TGCGCCAGCAGCTTTACCGGGACAGACGTCGCGCAGTACTTC.

The rearrangement joins TRBV29-1 to TRBJ2-5; 7 nucleotides line up with TRBD1. Losses at the gene ends were 3 bases for V and 5 bases for J; bases not matched to a gene: 9. CDR3 size: 14 residues. Germline loops: CDR1 SQVTM, CDR2 ANQGSEA. CDR3 loop: CSVDGSGGMETQYF. The DNA of the CDR3 is TGCAGCGTTGATGGGTCAGGGGGTATGGAGACCCAGTACTTC.

The chain recombines TRBV6-1 with TRBJ1-1; a possible D gene is TRBD1 (5 bases). The germline CDR1 and CDR2 sequences are MNHNS and SASEGT. Trimming took 5 bases from V and 4 from J, leaving 8 bases between them. There are 12 residues in the CDR3. The DNA for the CDR3 is TGTGCCAGCAGTCAAGGGGCCACTGAAGCTTTCTTT. Protein product: CASSQGATEAFF.